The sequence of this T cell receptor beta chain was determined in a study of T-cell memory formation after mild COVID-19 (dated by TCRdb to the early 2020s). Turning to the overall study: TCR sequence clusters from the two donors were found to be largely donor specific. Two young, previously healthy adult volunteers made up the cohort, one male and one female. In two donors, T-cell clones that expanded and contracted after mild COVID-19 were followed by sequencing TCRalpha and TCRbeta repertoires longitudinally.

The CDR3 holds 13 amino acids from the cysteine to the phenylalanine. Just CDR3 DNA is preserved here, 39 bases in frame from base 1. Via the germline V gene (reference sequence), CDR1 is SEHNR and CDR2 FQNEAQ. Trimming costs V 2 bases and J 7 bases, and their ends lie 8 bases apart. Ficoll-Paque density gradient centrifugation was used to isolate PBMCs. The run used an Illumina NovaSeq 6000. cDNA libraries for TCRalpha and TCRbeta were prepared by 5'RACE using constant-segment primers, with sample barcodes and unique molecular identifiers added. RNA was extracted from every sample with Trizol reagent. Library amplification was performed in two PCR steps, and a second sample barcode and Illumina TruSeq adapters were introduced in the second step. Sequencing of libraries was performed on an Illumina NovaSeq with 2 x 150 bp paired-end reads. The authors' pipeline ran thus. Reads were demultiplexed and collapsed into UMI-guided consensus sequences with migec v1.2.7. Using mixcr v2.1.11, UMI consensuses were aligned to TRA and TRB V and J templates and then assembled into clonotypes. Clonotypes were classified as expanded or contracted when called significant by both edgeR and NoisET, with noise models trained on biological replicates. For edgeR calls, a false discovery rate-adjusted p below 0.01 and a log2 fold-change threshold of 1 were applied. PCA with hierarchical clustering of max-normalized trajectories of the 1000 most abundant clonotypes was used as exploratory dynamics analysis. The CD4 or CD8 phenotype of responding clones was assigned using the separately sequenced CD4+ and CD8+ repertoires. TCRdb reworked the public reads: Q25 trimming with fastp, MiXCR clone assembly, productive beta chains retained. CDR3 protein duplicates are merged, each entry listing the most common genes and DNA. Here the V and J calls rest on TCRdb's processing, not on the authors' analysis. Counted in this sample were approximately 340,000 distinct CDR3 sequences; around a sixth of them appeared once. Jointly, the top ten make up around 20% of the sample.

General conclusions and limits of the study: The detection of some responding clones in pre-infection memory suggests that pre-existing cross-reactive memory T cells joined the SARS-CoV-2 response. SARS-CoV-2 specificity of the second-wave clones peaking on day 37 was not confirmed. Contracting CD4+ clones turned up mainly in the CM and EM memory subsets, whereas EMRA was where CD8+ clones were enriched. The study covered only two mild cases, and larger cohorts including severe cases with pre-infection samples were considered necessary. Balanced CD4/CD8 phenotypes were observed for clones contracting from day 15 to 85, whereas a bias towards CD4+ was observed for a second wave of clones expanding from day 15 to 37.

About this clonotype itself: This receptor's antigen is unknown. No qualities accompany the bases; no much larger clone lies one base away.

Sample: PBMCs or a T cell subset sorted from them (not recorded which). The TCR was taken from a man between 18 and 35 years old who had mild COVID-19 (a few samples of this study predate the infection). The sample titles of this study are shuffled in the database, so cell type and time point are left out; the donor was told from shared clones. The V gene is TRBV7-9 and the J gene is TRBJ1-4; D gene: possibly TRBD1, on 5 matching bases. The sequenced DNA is TGTGCCAGCAGCTTACGGGGCGGTGAAAAACTGTTTTTT. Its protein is CASSLRGGEKLFF.